The 2 T cell receptor beta chains given below trace back to one sample, sequenced in a study of blood T cell repertoires in COVID-19. Profiling relied on immunoSEQ multiplex PCR, and the TCRdb table lists in-frame clones only, not all of them. The table lists some 90,000 clones, around 91% of them singletons, with 4.3% in the top ten. The specimen sequenced was peripheral blood. The receptors here all came from a woman of 80 years or more with active or convalescent COVID-19.

The V and J genes are TRBV28 and TRBJ1-4; D possibly corresponds to TRBD1 (5 bases). Looked up from germline, CDR1 is MDHEN and CDR2 is SYDVKM. The CDR3 contains 16 residues. V was shortened by 1 base and J by 3 bases, with 12 bases between the two germline ends. The CDR3 nucleotides read TGTGCCAGCAGTTTATTCGGGCAGGGCCCTAATGAAAAACTGTTTTTT. Amino acid sequence: CASSLFGQGPNEKLFF.

J is TRBJ1-5 and V is TRBV28, with D possibly matching TRBD1 (6 bases). V lost 4 bases and J 5 bases, leaving 12 bases between the germline ends. The CDR3 length is 14 residues. Germline CDR1 MDHEN, CDR2 SYDVKM. The CDR3 DNA reads TGTGCCAGCAGTTGGACAGCCCTGGATCAGCCCCAGCATTTT. Translating gives CASSWTALDQPQHF.